Listed below are T cell receptor beta chains from one sample, sequenced in a study of blood T cell repertoires in COVID-19. Only in-frame clones appear in the TCRdb table, and some are missing; sequencing was by immunoSEQ multiplex PCR. The sample yields 250,000 to 350,000 clones, around 90% seen once. The sample consisted of peripheral blood. These receptors all stem from a woman under 40 with COVID-19, enrolled during active disease. Each CDR3 is given with its conserved first and last residue. Each record gives: clone size, D gene, V gene, J gene, CDR3 length, CDR3 protein, CDR3 DNA. The D gene is left open where the match is weak. Not all rows give a size; the values are once, few, many and, for expanded clones, a class.

clone_size: once
d_call: .
v_call: TRBV5-1
j_call: TRBJ2-2
cdr3_length: 14
cdr3_aa: CASSQTVDTGELFF
cdr3_nt: TGCGCCAGCAGCCAGACAGTAGACACCGGGGAGCTGTTTTTT

clone_size: .
d_call: TRBD1
v_call: TRBV5-1
j_call: TRBJ1-4
cdr3_length: 14
cdr3_aa: CASSSGQNNEKLFF
cdr3_nt: TGCGCCAGCAGCTCGGGACAGAATAATGAAAAACTGTTTTTT

clone_size: once
d_call: TRBD2
v_call: TRBV19
j_call: TRBJ2-2
cdr3_length: 16
cdr3_aa: CASKRVAGGDTGELFF
cdr3_nt: TGTGCCAGTAAGAGAGTAGCGGGAGGTGACACCGGGGAGCTGTTTTTT

clone_size: once
d_call: .
v_call: TRBV12-3/TRBV12-4
j_call: TRBJ1-5
cdr3_length: 12
cdr3_aa: CASSSDKRAQHF
cdr3_nt: TGTGCCAGCAGTTCAGACAAGCGGGCCCAGCATTTT

clone_size: few
d_call: .
v_call: TRBV25-1
j_call: TRBJ1-3
cdr3_length: 14
cdr3_aa: CASSVSDSGNTIYF
cdr3_nt: TGTGCCAGCAGTGTGTCAGACTCTGGAAACACCATATATTTT

clone_size: once
d_call: .
v_call: TRBV5-4
j_call: TRBJ1-2
cdr3_length: 13
cdr3_aa: CASSSGVEYGYTF
cdr3_nt: TGTGCCAGCAGCTCCGGGGTGGAGTATGGCTACACCTTC

clone_size: once
d_call: .
v_call: TRBV15
j_call: TRBJ1-5
cdr3_length: 17
cdr3_aa: CATSRDGRGVGNQPQHF
cdr3_nt: TGTGCCACCAGCAGAGATGGGAGGGGGGTTGGCAATCAGCCCCAGCATTTT

clone_size: .
d_call: .
v_call: TRBV12-3/TRBV12-4
j_call: TRBJ2-7
cdr3_length: 12
cdr3_aa: CASSPVAYEQYF
cdr3_nt: TGTGCCAGCAGTCCGGTTGCCTACGAGCAGTACTTC

clone_size: .
d_call: TRBD2
v_call: TRBV28
j_call: TRBJ2-3
cdr3_length: 16
cdr3_aa: CASSSPGLAGTDTQYF
cdr3_nt: TGTGCCAGCAGTTCCCCCGGACTAGCGGGAACAGATACGCAGTATTTT

clone_size: .
d_call: .
v_call: TRBV7-9
j_call: TRBJ1-1
cdr3_length: 15
cdr3_aa: CASSPILGGDTEAFF
cdr3_nt: TGTGCCAGCAGCCCAATACTTGGGGGGGACACTGAAGCTTTCTTT

clone_size: .
d_call: TRBD2
v_call: TRBV7-9
j_call: TRBJ2-1
cdr3_length: 16
cdr3_aa: CASSLGLAGVSNEQFF
cdr3_nt: TGTGCCAGCAGCTTAGGACTAGCGGGAGTGTCCAATGAGCAGTTCTTC

clone_size: .
d_call: .
v_call: TRBV7-9
j_call: TRBJ1-1
cdr3_length: 14
cdr3_aa: CASSRHGGNTEAFF
cdr3_nt: TGTGCCAGCAGCCGCCATGGAGGGAACACTGAAGCTTTCTTT

clone_size: once
d_call: .
v_call: TRBV28
j_call: TRBJ1-1
cdr3_length: 14
cdr3_aa: CASTSFAENTEAFF
cdr3_nt: TGTGCCAGCACCTCTTTCGCGGAGAACACTGAAGCTTTCTTT

clone_size: .
d_call: TRBD1
v_call: TRBV2
j_call: TRBJ1-1
cdr3_length: 16
cdr3_aa: CASSVQGSKKNTEAFF
cdr3_nt: TGTGCCAGCAGCGTACAGGGGAGCAAAAAGAACACTGAAGCTTTCTTT

clone_size: .
d_call: TRBD1
v_call: TRBV30
j_call: TRBJ1-4
cdr3_length: 17
cdr3_aa: CAWSVSALDRRNEKLFF
cdr3_nt: TGTGCCTGGAGTGTTTCCGCTCTGGACAGGCGGAATGAAAAACTGTTTTTT

clone_size: .
d_call: .
v_call: TRBV19
j_call: TRBJ1-4
cdr3_length: 14
cdr3_aa: CASSSQGWAEKLFF
cdr3_nt: TGTGCCAGTAGTTCACAGGGATGGGCTGAAAAACTGTTTTTT

clone_size: .
d_call: TRBD2
v_call: TRBV7-6
j_call: TRBJ2-7
cdr3_length: 15
cdr3_aa: CASSPTSGTSYEQYF
cdr3_nt: TGTGCCAGCAGTCCGACTAGCGGGACGTCCTACGAGCAGTACTTC

clone_size: .
d_call: TRBD2
v_call: TRBV7-8
j_call: TRBJ2-5
cdr3_length: 14
cdr3_aa: CASSLGLFGETQYF
cdr3_nt: TGTGCCAGCAGCTTGGGACTATTTGGGGAGACCCAGTACTTC

clone_size: few
d_call: TRBD1
v_call: TRBV30
j_call: TRBJ1-6
cdr3_length: 14
cdr3_aa: CACRTGGLGSPLHF
cdr3_nt: TGTGCCTGCCGAACAGGGGGTTTAGGATCACCCCTCCACTTT

clone_size: once
d_call: .
v_call: TRBV6-1
j_call: TRBJ1-5
cdr3_length: 15
cdr3_aa: CASSEGPGLGQPQHF
cdr3_nt: TGTGCCAGCAGTGAAGGCCCAGGGCTCGGCCAGCCCCAGCATTTT

clone_size: .
d_call: TRBD1
v_call: TRBV5-4
j_call: TRBJ2-1
cdr3_length: 15
cdr3_aa: CASSLPRGIYNEQFF
cdr3_nt: TGTGCCAGCAGCTTGCCCAGGGGGATTTACAATGAGCAGTTCTTC

clone_size: .
d_call: TRBD1
v_call: TRBV6-5
j_call: TRBJ1-2
cdr3_length: 15
cdr3_aa: CASSSNLQGAGGYTF
cdr3_nt: TGTGCCAGCAGTTCCAACCTACAGGGGGCAGGGGGCTACACCTTC

clone_size: .
d_call: TRBD1
v_call: TRBV27
j_call: TRBJ2-4
cdr3_length: 15
cdr3_aa: CASSPRDRVVNIQYF
cdr3_nt: TGTGCCAGCAGTCCAAGGGACAGGGTCGTCAACATTCAGTACTTC

clone_size: .
d_call: .
v_call: TRBV27
j_call: TRBJ2-7
cdr3_length: 15
cdr3_aa: CASSSSGVGAYEQYF
cdr3_nt: TGTGCCAGCAGTTCCTCAGGAGTTGGGGCTTACGAGCAGTACTTC

clone_size: .
d_call: TRBD2
v_call: TRBV11-2
j_call: TRBJ2-2
cdr3_length: 15
cdr3_aa: CASSSLGGGPGELFF
cdr3_nt: TGTGCCAGCAGCTCCTTGGGGGGAGGGCCCGGGGAGCTGTTTTTT

clone_size: .
d_call: TRBD1
v_call: TRBV6-2/TRBV6-3
j_call: TRBJ1-3
cdr3_length: 15
cdr3_aa: CASSTGASSGNTIYF
cdr3_nt: TGTGCCAGCAGTACAGGGGCGAGCTCTGGAAACACCATATATTTT

clone_size: .
d_call: TRBD1
v_call: TRBV6-5
j_call: TRBJ1-3
cdr3_length: 16
cdr3_aa: CASSSGPTGWRNTIYF
cdr3_nt: TGTGCCAGCAGTTCCGGACCGACAGGGTGGAGGAACACCATATATTTT

clone_size: .
d_call: .
v_call: TRBV19
j_call: TRBJ1-5
cdr3_length: 13
cdr3_aa: CASSTDRNQPQHF
cdr3_nt: TGTGCCAGTAGCACGGACAGAAATCAGCCCCAGCATTTT

clone_size: .
d_call: .
v_call: TRBV5-1
j_call: TRBJ2-5
cdr3_length: 15
cdr3_aa: CASSLSEGVEETQYF
cdr3_nt: TGCGCCAGCAGCTTGAGTGAGGGGGTGGAAGAGACCCAGTACTTC

clone_size: .
d_call: TRBD1
v_call: TRBV6-6
j_call: TRBJ1-1
cdr3_length: 16
cdr3_aa: CASSYEPGQVNTEAFF
cdr3_nt: TGTGCCAGCAGTTACGAACCGGGACAGGTGAACACTGAAGCTTTCTTT

clone_size: .
d_call: TRBD1
v_call: TRBV19
j_call: TRBJ1-1
cdr3_length: 16
cdr3_aa: CASSKGTGGMNTEAFF
cdr3_nt: TGTGCCAGTAGTAAAGGGACAGGGGGTATGAACACTGAAGCTTTCTTT

clone_size: once
d_call: .
v_call: TRBV10-1
j_call: TRBJ2-3
cdr3_length: 16
cdr3_aa: CASSESRPSRTDTQYF
cdr3_nt: TGCGCCAGCAGTGAGTCGCGGCCCAGTCGGACAGATACGCAGTATTTT

clone_size: .
d_call: TRBD1
v_call: TRBV7-2
j_call: TRBJ1-2
cdr3_length: 15
cdr3_aa: CASSLRTGRLEGYTF
cdr3_nt: TGTGCCAGCAGCCTTCGGACAGGGAGGTTAGAAGGCTACACCTTC

clone_size: .
d_call: TRBD2
v_call: TRBV11-3
j_call: TRBJ2-5
cdr3_length: 14
cdr3_aa: CASSATDGEGTQYF
cdr3_nt: TGTGCCAGCAGCGCAACCGACGGGGAGGGGACCCAGTACTTC

clone_size: .
d_call: TRBD1
v_call: TRBV29-1
j_call: TRBJ1-1
cdr3_length: 14
cdr3_aa: CSGLGQGMNTEAFF
cdr3_nt: TGCAGCGGGCTGGGACAGGGTATGAACACTGAAGCTTTCTTT

clone_size: .
d_call: .
v_call: TRBV30
j_call: TRBJ1-3
cdr3_length: 15
cdr3_aa: CAWREPGVSGNTIYF
cdr3_nt: TGTGCCTGGAGGGAACCAGGGGTCTCCGGAAACACCATATATTTT

clone_size: .
d_call: TRBD2
v_call: TRBV5-8
j_call: TRBJ2-7
cdr3_length: 16
cdr3_aa: CASSLLTSGSSYEQYF
cdr3_nt: TGTGCCAGCAGCCTATTGACTAGCGGGAGCTCCTACGAGCAGTACTTC

clone_size: .
d_call: TRBD2
v_call: TRBV9
j_call: TRBJ2-5
cdr3_length: 15
cdr3_aa: CASSVGASGSETQYF
cdr3_nt: TGTGCCAGCAGCGTAGGGGCTAGCGGGAGTGAGACCCAGTACTTC

clone_size: .
d_call: .
v_call: TRBV5-4
j_call: TRBJ2-1
cdr3_length: 15
cdr3_aa: CASSLDGGAYNEQFF
cdr3_nt: TGTGCCAGCAGCTTGGATGGCGGGGCGTACAATGAGCAGTTCTTC

clone_size: .
d_call: .
v_call: TRBV30
j_call: TRBJ2-7
cdr3_length: 15
cdr3_aa: CAWSGRGFSSYEQYF
cdr3_nt: TGTGCCTGGAGTGGGAGGGGCTTTAGCTCCTACGAGCAGTACTTC

clone_size: .
d_call: .
v_call: TRBV29-1
j_call: TRBJ2-2
cdr3_length: 13
cdr3_aa: CSVETQSAGELFF
cdr3_nt: TGCAGCGTTGAGACTCAGAGCGCCGGGGAGCTGTTTTTT

clone_size: few
d_call: TRBD2
v_call: TRBV6-4
j_call: TRBJ2-3
cdr3_length: 16
cdr3_aa: CASSDGAGASTDTQYF
cdr3_nt: TGTGCCAGCAGTGACGGGGCGGGAGCTAGCACAGATACGCAGTATTTT

clone_size: .
d_call: .
v_call: TRBV19
j_call: TRBJ1-2
cdr3_length: 12
cdr3_aa: CASSYLDYGYTF
cdr3_nt: TGTGCCAGTAGTTATCTCGACTATGGCTACACCTTC

clone_size: .
d_call: TRBD1
v_call: TRBV25-1
j_call: TRBJ2-1
cdr3_length: 14
cdr3_aa: CASSDQDRLNEQFF
cdr3_nt: TGTGCCAGCAGTGACCAGGACAGGTTAAATGAGCAGTTCTTC

clone_size: .
d_call: .
v_call: TRBV2
j_call: TRBJ2-2
cdr3_length: 14
cdr3_aa: CASSEETTAGELFF
cdr3_nt: TGTGCCAGCAGTGAAGAGACTACTGCCGGGGAGCTGTTTTTT